Described below is a single TCR beta chain sequence and its context. Sequencing used immunoSEQ multiplex PCR; TCRdb keeps in-frame clones, though not all of them. The table shows around 450,000 clones, with 90% occurring only once. V shed 0 bases and J 4 bases; nucleotides not matched to a gene: 5. The CDR3 spans 15 residues. Germline CDR1 is MNHEY and CDR2 is SMNVEV (reference sequence). The entry originates in a study of blood T cell repertoires in COVID-19. The receptor comes from a man between 18 and 35 years old who had recovered from COVID-19. The sample taken for sequencing was PBMCs or T cells enriched from blood (not recorded which). The chain recombines TRBV27 with TRBJ1-2, with 7 bases lining up with TRBD1. The CDR3 DNA reads as TGTGCCAGCAGTTTATCGGGCAGGGGGGCCTATGGCTACACCTTC. This translates into CASSLSGRGAYGYTF.